Listed below are T cell receptor beta chains from one sample, sequenced in a study of response to subunit inactivated influenza vaccine. TCRdb independently ran MiXCR on the RT-PCR reads; one entry per CDR3 protein. The repertoire holds approximately 310,000 distinct CDR3 sequences, with 20% to 25% as singletons. Sample: PBMCs from blood, taken about 20 months after vaccination. These receptor sequences come from a man between 50 and 69 years old who received an inactivated influenza vaccine. Both conserved end residues are part of each CDR3. D genes are given only for firm matches. Only part of the rows carry a size: once, few, many, or a class if the clone is expanded.

j_call clone_size v_call d_call cdr3_nt cdr3_aa
TRBJ2-5 . TRBV29-1 . TGCAGCGTTGAGGGGGTGTTGAGGACCCAGTACTTC CSVEGVLRTQYF
TRBJ2-1 . TRBV6-2/TRBV6-3 . TGCGCCAGCAGTTACTCTCATGAGCAGTTCTTC CASSYSHEQFF
TRBJ1-2 . TRBV5-1 . TGCGCCAGCAGCTTGACAGGGACCGTTAACTATGGCTACACCTTC CASSLTGTVNYGYTF
TRBJ2-4 few TRBV11-1 . TGTGCCAGCAGAACCATCGGGACGGGACTGGGAGCCAAAAACATTCAGTACTTC CASRTIGTGLGAKNIQYF
TRBJ2-1 few TRBV18 . TGTGCCAGCTCAGAAAGCGGAAGCTCCTACAATGAGCAGTTCTTC CASSESGSSYNEQFF
TRBJ1-1 . TRBV7-9 . TGTGCCAGCAGCCCAGGGAACAGACCGCTTGGGAACACTGAAGCTTTCTTT CASSPGNRPLGNTEAFF
TRBJ2-1 few TRBV28 . TGTGCCAGCAGTACCTCAGGGTACTACAATGAGCAGTTCTTC CASSTSGYYNEQFF
TRBJ2-2 . TRBV5-4 TRBD1 TGTGCCAGCAGCCCGCAGGGGGCCCACACCGGGGAGCTGTTTTTT CASSPQGAHTGELFF
TRBJ1-3 few TRBV4-3 . TGCGCCAGCAGCCAAGTTGCGGGTCTCATCTCTGGAAACACCATATATTTT CASSQVAGLISGNTIYF
TRBJ1-2 . TRBV6-1 TRBD1 TGTGCCAGCAGCAGGACAGGGGTTCTTGGCTACACCTTC CASSRTGVLGYTF
TRBJ2-1 . TRBV18 TRBD1 TGTGCCAGCTCATCTTCCGACAGGGTACGTGAGCAGTTCTTC CASSSSDRVREQFF
TRBJ1-5 few TRBV10-1 TRBD1 TGCGCCACTTCGACAGGGCTCAATCAGCCCCAGCATTTT CATSTGLNQPQHF
TRBJ2-1 . TRBV20-1 . TGCAGTGCTAGAGAGCAGGGCCTCACCTACAATGAGCAGTTCTTC CSAREQGLTYNEQFF
TRBJ2-7 few TRBV28 . TGTGCCACTTGGGAGAAAGCCTACGAGCAGTACTTC CATWEKAYEQYF
TRBJ1-2 . TRBV28 . TGTGCCAGCAGTTTATACGATGGCTACACCTTC CASSLYDGYTF
TRBJ1-5 . TRBV5-1 TRBD1 TGCGCCAGCAGCCCTGGGACAGGGGGCCCCCATCAGCCCCAGCATTTT CASSPGTGGPHQPQHF
TRBJ1-2 . TRBV6-1 . TGTGCCAGCAGCCGAGCTAGGGTAGGGTATGGCTACACCTTC CASSRARVGYGYTF
TRBJ1-5 . TRBV6-2/TRBV6-3 . TGTGCCAGCAGTTACTTCGGGGCCCAGCCCCAGCATTTT CASSYFGAQPQHF
TRBJ1-5 . TRBV12-3/TRBV12-4 TRBD1 TGTGCCAGCAGCCGGACAGGGGTCAGGCGTCAGCCCCAGCATTTT CASSRTGVRRQPQHF